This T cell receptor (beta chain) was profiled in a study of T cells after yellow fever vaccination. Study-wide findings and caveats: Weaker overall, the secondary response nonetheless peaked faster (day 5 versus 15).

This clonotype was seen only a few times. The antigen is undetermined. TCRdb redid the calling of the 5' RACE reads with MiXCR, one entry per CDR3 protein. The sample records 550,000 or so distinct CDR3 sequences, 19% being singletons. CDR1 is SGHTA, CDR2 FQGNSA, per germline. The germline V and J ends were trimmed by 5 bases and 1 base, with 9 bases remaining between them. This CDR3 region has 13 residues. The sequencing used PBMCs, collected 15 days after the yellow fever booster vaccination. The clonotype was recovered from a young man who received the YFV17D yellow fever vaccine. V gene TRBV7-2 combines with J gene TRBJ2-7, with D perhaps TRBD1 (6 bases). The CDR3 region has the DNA TGTGCCAGCAGCAAACAGGGATCCTACGAGCAGTACTTC. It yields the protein CASSKQGSYEQYF.